This T cell receptor (beta chain) was captured in a study of beta chain features in type 1 diabetes. Study overall: Healthy donors and patients had similar age, gender and cell yields.

Findings of the study overall: Although PCR might favor shorter templates, it would do so equally in patients and controls.

Every bit of the isolated RNA underwent reverse transcription, so sequencing read expressed TCRB transcripts. Sequencing used immunoSEQ multiplex PCR; TCRdb keeps in-frame clones, though not all of them. This table has under 90,000 clones, about a third appearing once. V was pared by 5 bases and J by 0 bases, with 4 bases between. The CDR3 contains 13 residues. Germline V gene lookup returns CDR1 KGHSH and CDR2 LQKENI. Populations obtained by sorting all exceeded 95% purity. This clone was counted a few times. Its target is not known. The TCR sequence derives from a woman between 18 and 30 years old in good health. The chain carries TRBV18 and TRBJ1-4; D is undetermined. The sequenced sample consisted of stem cell memory CD4+ T cells from blood. CDR3 amino acids: CASSIATNEKLFF. CDR3 bases: TGTGCCAGCTCAATAGCAACTAATGAAAAACTGTTTTTT. The full variable domain, its missing parts supplied by reference TRBV18 and TRBJ1-4, is NAGVMQNPRHLVRRRGQEARLRCSPMKGHSHVYWYRQLPEEGLKFMVYLQKENIIDESGMPKERFSAEFPKEGPSILRIQQVVRGDSAAYFCASSIATNEKLFFGSGTQLSVL.